This T cell receptor (beta chain) was captured by sequencing in a study of Ad26.COV2.S vaccination and SARS-CoV-2 variants. V lost 6 bases, J lost 0 bases, and 3 bases stayed unmatched. The germline CDR1 and CDR2 sequences are SQVTM and ANQGSEA. CDR3 length: 14 residues. Details on this clone: The antigen is unknown.

General study points: Those who received vaccine or placebo ended up with similar non-spike TCR breadth.

Method: immunoSEQ multiplex PCR; TCRdb's copy keeps in-frame clones and lacks some. This sample has some 340,000 clones, with about 82% found just once. The treatment: roughly 18 received Ad26.COV2.S at low or high dose, single or two shots; several received placebo; per-sample allocation not given. The samples date from day 63 after the first vaccine or placebo injection. The J gene is TRBJ2-1, the V gene TRBV29-1, with 9 nucleotides matching TRBD1. The material was peripheral blood, obtained in a trial of Ad26.COV2.S vaccine versus placebo. This clonotype was obtained from a person between 18 and 60 years old who received the Ad26.COV2.S COVID-19 vaccine or a placebo. CDR3 sequence: CSVEDRGSYNEQFF. DNA for the CDR3: TGCAGCGTGGAGGACAGGGGCTCCTACAATGAGCAGTTCTTC.